The sequence of this T cell receptor beta chain was determined in a study of T cells after yellow fever vaccination. Notes on the study in general: Just a small share of clonotypes turned up in the CD4 compartment as well as the CD8 compartment. Clones that expanded after primary vaccination mostly reappeared after the booster (roughly 95% CD4, roughly 90% CD8). Though it reached lower strength, the secondary response hit its peak faster, day 5 versus 15.

They built TCR cDNA with 5'RACE template switching, a step that put in a universal primer site and UMIs. TCRdb ran MiXCR on the 5' RACE reads and lists one entry per CDR3 protein. This table has about 630,000 distinct CDR3 sequences, roughly 12% appearing once. With regard to this clonotype: Its antigen is unknown.

CDR1 is GTSNPN and CDR2 is SVGIG in the germline V gene (reference sequence). CDR3 length: 14 residues. V gave up 4 bases and J gave up 12 bases; unmatched junction bases: 10. Here the sequenced sample was PBMCs, taken on the day of the yellow fever booster vaccination. This sequence originates from a man aged 25 to 40 who received the YFV17D yellow fever vaccine. The rearrangement links TRBV30 to TRBJ2-1, with TRBD2 matching over 12 bases. The CDR3 DNA reads as TGTGCCTGGACAGGACTAGCGGGACTGGACACGCAGTTCTTC. Translated: CAWTGLAGLDTQFF.